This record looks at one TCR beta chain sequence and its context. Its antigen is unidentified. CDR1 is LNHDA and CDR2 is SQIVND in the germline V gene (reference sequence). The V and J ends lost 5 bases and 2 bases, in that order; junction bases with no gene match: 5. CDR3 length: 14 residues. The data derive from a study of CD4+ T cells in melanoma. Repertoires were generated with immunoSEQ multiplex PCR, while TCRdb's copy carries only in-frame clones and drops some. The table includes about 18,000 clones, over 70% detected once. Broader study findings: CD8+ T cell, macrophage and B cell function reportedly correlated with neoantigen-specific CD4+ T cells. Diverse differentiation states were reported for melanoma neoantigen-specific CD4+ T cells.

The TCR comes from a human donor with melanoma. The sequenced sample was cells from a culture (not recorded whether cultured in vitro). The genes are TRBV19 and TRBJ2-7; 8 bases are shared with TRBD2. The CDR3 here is CASSPFSGAYEQYF. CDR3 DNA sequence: TGTGCCAGTAGTCCGTTTAGCGGGGCCTACGAGCAGTACTTC.